Shown below are 30 T cell receptor beta chains from a single sample sequenced in a study of a mutant IDH1 vaccine in newly diagnosed glioma. Here immunoSEQ multiplex PCR was the method, and the copy in TCRdb shows in-frame clones only, minus some. The sample comprises tens of thousands of clones, 83% of which are singletons, and 3.8% rests with the top ten. For these receptors, no antigen is known. Time point of the sample: week 47, end of study. One vaccine dose held 300 ug of mutant IDH1 20-mer peptide and came with topical imiquimod. The specimen was PBMCs, collected from a glioma patient whose treatment included an IDH1 peptide vaccine. These receptors came from a man aged 30-40 years with glioma.

V and J are TRBV5-1 and TRBJ2-3; 12 bases line up with TRBD2. J lost 6 bases, V lost 0 bases, and 2 bases had no gene match. The germline CDR1 and CDR2 sequences are SGHRS and YFSETQ. The CDR3 is 15 residues long. The CDR3 coding sequence is TGCGCCAGCAGCTTGGCGGGACTAGCGGGTGATACGCAGTATTTT. Its protein is CASSLAGLAGDTQYF.

This clone has more than one count but fewer than ten. The gene calls are TRBV11-2 and TRBJ2-5; 12 positions agree with TRBD2. Germline V gives CDR1 SGHAT, CDR2 FQNNGV. V lost 3 bases, J lost 5 bases, and 7 bases stayed unmatched. The CDR3 runs 16 residues. DNA of the CDR3: TGTGCCAGCAGCTTTGTGCTAGCGGGGGGGCGGGAGACCCAGTACTTC. The encoded protein is CASSFVLAGGRETQYF.

In DNA form, the CDR3 reads TGTGCCAGCAGCCCGGGTATTATTGGGACTAACAGGAAGTATTTT. This sequence encodes CASSPGIIGTNRKYF. The chain joins TRBV7-9 to TRBJ2-3; 7 bases are shared with TRBD2. This CDR3 comprises 15 residues. J was trimmed by 13 bases and V by 5 bases; bases with no gene match: 18. CDR1 and CDR2 from the germline V gene are SEHNR and FQNEAQ (reference sequence).

The count of this clone is one. J is TRBJ2-1 and V is TRBV14; 8 bases are shared with TRBD2. Germline CDR1 and CDR2: SGHDN and FVKESK. The CDR3 totals 15 residues. The ends lost 1 base at V and 3 bases at J; junction bases unmatched: 2. CDR3: CASSQAAGDYNEQFF. As DNA, the CDR3 is TGTGCCAGCAGCCAAGCAGCGGGGGACTACAATGAGCAGTTCTTC.

The V gene is TRBV27, the J gene TRBJ1-6; weak D call: TRBD1 (6 bases). The CDR3 extends over 15 amino acids. V shed 4 bases and J shed 7 bases, with 14 bases lying between them. CDR1 is MNHEY and CDR2 is SMNVEV in the germline V gene (reference sequence). Here the CDR3 reads CASSSTGSPNSPLHF. CDR3 DNA: TGTGCCAGCAGTTCTACAGGGAGCCCCAATTCACCCCTCCACTTT.

The chain employs TRBV13 and TRBJ1-2; the match to TRBD1 covers 10 bases. Germline V gives CDR1 PRHDT, CDR2 FYEKMQ (reference sequence). The CDR3 has 15 amino acids. With 3 bases clipped from V and 8 bases from J, the junction kept 9 bases outside the gene matches. CDR3 loop: CASSFQRQGARGYTF. The CDR3, as DNA: TGTGCCAGCAGCTTCCAGCGACAGGGGGCGCGAGGCTACACCTTC.

The J gene is TRBJ2-1, the V gene TRBV19, with 8 bases lining up with TRBD1. J gave up 0 bases and V 2 bases, and 3 bases lay outside the gene matches. Per the germline V gene, CDR1 is LNHDA and CDR2 is SQIVND (reference sequence). This CDR3 comprises 16 residues. In DNA, the CDR3 is TGTGCCAGTAGTATATGGACAGGGCTCTCCTACAATGAGCAGTTCTTC. As protein: CASSIWTGLSYNEQFF.

The CDR3 sequence is CASSLSYAATAYEQYF. The CDR3 nucleotides read TGTGCCAGCAGCTTATCGTACGCCGCCACCGCCTACGAGCAGTACTTC. The chain is built from TRBV11-2 and TRBJ2-7; unclear D gene. The CDR3 is made up of 16 amino acids. Germline V gene sequence: CDR1 SGHAT, CDR2 FQNNGV. V lost 2 bases, J lost 2 bases, and 16 bases lay in between. Filled out from reference TRBV11-2 and TRBJ2-7, the complete variable domain reads EAGVAQSPRYKIIEKRQSVAFWCNPISGHATLYWYQQILGQGPKLLIQFQNNGVVDDSQLPKDRFSAERLKGVDSTLKIQPAKLEDSAVYLCASSLSYAATAYEQYFGPGTRLTVT.

The V call is TRBV18, the J call TRBJ1-1; the D is unclear. V was pared by 2 bases and J by 6 bases, with 13 bases between. CDR1 and CDR2 (germline): KGHSH, LQKENI. CDR3 length equals 14 residues. CDR3 sequence: CASSPTLSVAEAFF. CDR3 nucleotide sequence: TGTGCCAGCTCACCAACTTTGTCTGTGGCTGAAGCTTTCTTT.

The J gene is TRBJ1-2, the V gene TRBV27, with TRBD1 matching over 10 bases. In germline, CDR1 is MNHEY, CDR2 SMNVEV (reference sequence). The length of the CDR3 is 15 residues. The junction had 6 bases not matched to a gene; V was cut back by 6 bases and J by 2 bases. In DNA, the CDR3 is TGTGCCAGCAGGCCGACAGGGGGCGCAAACTATGGCTACACCTTC. It translates to CASRPTGGANYGYTF.

This rearrangement joins TRBV15 to TRBJ1-2; D perhaps matches TRBD1 (5 bases). The CDR3 runs 14 residues. Germline-derived CDR1 and CDR2 are LNHNV and YYDKDF (reference sequence). V was shortened by 1 base and J by 3 bases, with 9 bases between the two germline ends. CDR3 nucleotides: TGTGCCACCAGCAGAGGGGGCTTCGACTATGGCTACACCTTC. Translated: CATSRGGFDYGYTF.

This clone was seen once. The CDR3 loop is CASSPGSLWELFF. CDR3 in DNA: TGTGCCAGCAGCCCAGGGAGTCTTTGGGAGCTGTTTTTT. This sequence joins TRBV7-9 and TRBJ2-2; D may be TRBD1 or TRBD2 (5 bases each). Trimming cost V 5 bases and J 9 bases, with 13 bases left between them. The germline V gene has CDR1 SEHNR and CDR2 FQNEAQ (reference sequence). The CDR3 extends over 13 amino acids.

The rearrangement links TRBV6-5 to TRBJ1-1; possibly TRBD1 for D (5 bases). Germline V CDR1 and CDR2: MNHEY, SVGAGI. This CDR3 has 13 amino acids. V gave up 5 bases and J gave up 3 bases, with 10 bases separating them. The CDR3 region has the DNA TGTGCCAGCAGTCGGGACGGACACACTGAAGCTTTCTTT. This encodes CASSRDGHTEAFF.

The chain carries TRBV5-1 and TRBJ2-5; D remains ambiguous. V shed 4 bases and J shed 5 bases, with 9 bases lying between them. CDR1 SGHRS and CDR2 YFSETQ come from the germline V gene. The CDR3 contains 12 residues. The CDR3 sequence is CASSVNQETQYF. Here the CDR3 DNA reads TGCGCCAGCAGCGTAAATCAGGAGACCCAGTACTTC.

The J gene is TRBJ2-1, the V gene TRBV7-9, with TRBD2 identical over 11 bases. The CDR3 has 17 residues. J gave up 2 bases and V 5 bases, and 8 bases lay outside the gene matches. CDR1 is SEHNR and CDR2 is FQNEAQ in the germline V gene (reference sequence). The CDR3 loop is CASSGLAGGGAYNEQFF. The CDR3 region has the DNA TGTGCCAGCAGCGGGCTAGCGGGGGGAGGGGCCTACAATGAGCAGTTCTTC.

The V and J genes are TRBV2 and TRBJ2-2; the match to TRBD2 covers 10 bases. CDR3 length: 15 amino acids. Trimming at V came to 6 bases and at J to 0 bases, leaving 1 base not matched to a gene. The V gene's germline CDR1 is SNHLY and CDR2 FYNNEI. DNA of the CDR3: TGTGCCAGCAGCAGCGGGGGGGCGAACACCGGGGAGCTGTTTTTT. This codes for CASSSGGANTGELFF.

The count of this clone is one. The V call is TRBV6-5, the J call TRBJ2-1; a weak D match, TRBD2 (6 bases). Trimming cost V 2 bases and J 10 bases, with 18 bases left between them. Germline loops: CDR1 MNHEY, CDR2 SVGAGI. CDR3 length: 15 residues. In nucleotides, the CDR3 is TGTGCCAGCAGTTACCCACGGGGGAGCGAAAGGGAGCAGTTCTTC. Its protein product is CASSYPRGSEREQFF.

This clone has just a few counts. V and J are TRBV6-5 and TRBJ1-1, with 9 bases matching TRBD1. In germline, CDR1 is MNHEY, CDR2 SVGAGI. This CDR3 comprises 14 residues. Losses at the gene ends were 4 bases for V and 6 bases for J; bases not matched to a gene: 6. The CDR3 DNA reads TGTGCCAGCAGTTGGGACAGGGTAACTGCTGAAGCTTTCTTT. Encoded protein: CASSWDRVTAEAFF.

The chain is built from TRBV7-2 and TRBJ1-4; 10 bases fit TRBD1. This CDR3 region has 15 residues. CDR1 and CDR2 (germline): SGHTA, FQGNSA. With 5 bases clipped from V and 7 bases from J, the junction kept 7 bases outside the gene matches. Here the CDR3 reads CASSRWTGGSEKLFF. CDR3 bases: TGTGCCAGCAGCCGTTGGACAGGGGGTAGTGAAAAACTGTTTTTT.

The V call is TRBV6-1, the J call TRBJ1-3, with D possibly matching TRBD1 (5 bases). This CDR3 contains 15 residues. CDR1 is MNHNS and CDR2 is SASEGT in the germline V gene. V lost 6 bases and J lost 0, with 12 bases in between. Written as DNA, the CDR3 is TGTGCCAGCAGCCAGGGACTGCACTCTGGAAACACCATATATTTT. It is translated as CASSQGLHSGNTIYF.

The J gene is TRBJ2-7, the V gene TRBV9; TRBD1 might be the D (6 bases). The CDR3 sequence is 13 residues long. The V end lost 3 bases, the J end lost 4 bases, and 11 bases lay between the germline ends. CDR1 is SGDLS and CDR2 is YYNGEE in the germline V gene. DNA of the CDR3: TGTGCCAGCAGCGCACAGGGACGGTACGAGCAGTACTTC. Translated, it gives CASSAQGRYEQYF.

This chain joins TRBV2 and TRBJ1-6; possibly TRBD1 for D (5 bases). The CDR3 loop spans 13 amino acids. The V and J ends lost 8 bases and 12 bases respectively, with 17 bases between them. Germline CDR1 SNHLY, CDR2 FYNNEI. The CDR3 protein is CASLGTLGRPLHF. For the CDR3, the DNA is TGTGCCAGCCTTGGGACGTTGGGAAGACCCCTCCACTTT.

The chain carries TRBV29-1 and TRBJ1-1; D uncertain. Germline loops: CDR1 SQVTM, CDR2 ANQGSEA. This CDR3 is 14 amino acids long. The ends were cut back, 5 bases at V and 5 bases at J, with 18 bases in the middle. CDR3 sequence reads: CSVYPGTDPTEAFF. CDR3 DNA sequence: TGCAGCGTTTACCCGGGAACGGATCCGACTGAAGCTTTCTTT.

In its sample, this clone was seen a few times. CDR3 DNA sequence: TGTGCCAGCAGCGTCAGGCTAGGACAGGGACGGATCAATGAGCAGTTCTTC. This sequence encodes CASSVRLGQGRINEQFF. The chain recombines TRBV7-9 with TRBJ2-1, with 8 bases fitting TRBD1. Unmatched junction bases numbered 15, after V lost 5 bases and J lost 6 bases. Germline V CDR1 and CDR2: SEHNR, FQNEAQ (reference sequence). The CDR3 sequence is 17 residues long.

This clone occurred once. The rearrangement joins TRBV7-9 to TRBJ1-5; 11 nucleotides align to TRBD1. This CDR3 has 17 residues. The V segment lost 1 base and the J segment 5 bases; nucleotides outside the gene matches: 7. The germline gives CDR1 SEHNR, CDR2 FQNEAQ (reference sequence). CDR3 residues: CASSLEPWGQGDQPQHF. CDR3 DNA sequence: TGTGCCAGCAGCTTAGAACCGTGGGGACAGGGGGATCAGCCCCAGCATTTT.

This rearrangement joins TRBV7-6 to TRBJ2-7, with unresolved D. Germline V CDR1 and CDR2: SGHVS, FNYEAQ. This CDR3 has 14 residues. V lost 5 bases and J lost 5, with 16 bases in between. CDR3: CASSVSTLLDEQYF. DNA for the CDR3: TGTGCCAGCAGCGTATCAACCCTGCTAGACGAGCAGTACTTC.

The chain employs TRBV9 and TRBJ2-5; D might be TRBD1 (5 bases). Trimming stripped 0 bases from V and 5 bases from J, with 8 bases between. The CDR3 runs 13 residues. CDR1 is SGDLS and CDR2 is YYNGEE in the germline V gene. CDR3 coding DNA: TGTGCCAGCAGCGTAGCAGGGTTTGAGACCCAGTACTTC. Its translation is CASSVAGFETQYF.

The V gene is TRBV11-2, the J gene TRBJ2-1; 15 bases align to TRBD2. CDR1 is SGHAT and CDR2 is FQNNGV in the germline V gene. The V and J ends lost 0 bases and 9 bases, in that order; junction bases with no gene match: 3. The CDR3 is made up of 16 amino acids. The CDR3 sequence is CASSLDGTSGRSEQFF. In DNA, the CDR3 is TGTGCCAGCAGCTTAGATGGGACTAGCGGGAGGAGTGAGCAGTTCTTC.

This chain joins TRBV28 and TRBJ1-6; possibly TRBD1 for D (6 bases). CDR1 MDHEN and CDR2 SYDVKM come from the germline V gene. The CDR3 length is 14 residues. Trimming shortened V by 8 bases and J by 9 bases, and 17 bases separated the two germline ends. The CDR3 protein is CASGTRIAASPLHF. The CDR3 nucleotides read TGTGCCAGCGGGACACGGATCGCGGCTTCACCCCTCCACTTT.

The chain joins TRBV10-2 to TRBJ1-1; D not resolved. The CDR3 sequence is 13 residues long. V dropped 7 bases and J dropped 4 bases, with 13 bases sitting between them. Germline V CDR1 and CDR2: WSHSY, SAAADI. The CDR3 here is CASTLTVGTEAFF. For the CDR3, the DNA is TGCGCCAGCACCCTGACCGTGGGCACTGAAGCTTTCTTT.